This TCR beta chain was profiled in a study of T cells in Graves' hyperthyroidism and ophthalmopathy. Findings and caveats of the study: A model using 13 V-J features told ophthalmopathy apart from stable hyperthyroidism.

Amplification of TCR beta CDR3 regions used RNA as the template. In the first-round RT-PCR of the TCR CDR3, the HTBI primer set was used. TCRdb re-called the multiplex PCR reads through MiXCR, storing one row per CDR3 protein. The sample comprises hundreds of thousands of distinct CDR3 sequences, approximately 15% of which are singletons, and roughly a tenth rests with the top ten. This clonotype was detected many times. Its antigen is undetermined. Material: blood. This clonotype originated in a woman between 18 and 29 years old with Graves' hyperthyroidism.

CDR3 in amino acids: CASSLDASVAYEQYF. CDR3 bases: TGTGCCAGCAGCTTAGACGCTAGCGTGGCCTACGAGCAGTACTTC. The rearrangement links TRBV7-8 to TRBJ2-7, with D possibly matching TRBD2 (6 bases). The CDR3 covers 15 residues. Trimming took 1 base from V and 2 from J, leaving 12 bases between them. The germline V gene encodes CDR1 SGHVS and CDR2 FQNEAQ.